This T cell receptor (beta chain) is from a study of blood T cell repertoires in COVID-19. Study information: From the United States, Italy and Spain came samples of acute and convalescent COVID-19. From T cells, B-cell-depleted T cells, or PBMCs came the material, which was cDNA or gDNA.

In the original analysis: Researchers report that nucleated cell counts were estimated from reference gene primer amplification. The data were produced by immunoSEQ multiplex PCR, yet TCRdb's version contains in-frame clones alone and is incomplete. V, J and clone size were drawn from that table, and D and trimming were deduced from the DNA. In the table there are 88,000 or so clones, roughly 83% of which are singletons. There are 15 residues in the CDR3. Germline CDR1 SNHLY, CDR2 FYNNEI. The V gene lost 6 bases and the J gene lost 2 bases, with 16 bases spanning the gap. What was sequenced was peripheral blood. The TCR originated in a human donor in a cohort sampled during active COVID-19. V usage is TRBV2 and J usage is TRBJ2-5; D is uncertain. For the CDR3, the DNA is TGTGCCAGCAGCGGCGCCAGTGGCGGTCAAGAGACCCAGTACTTC. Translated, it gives CASSGASGGQETQYF.